The sequence of this TCR beta chain was determined in a study of OX40 agonist ivuxolimab in advanced cancers. Study-wide background: The group had a mean age of around 60 years, ranged from about 20 to 85, and was just under 85% male. Study-wide results and limits: Both CD4+ and CD8+ T cell populations in blood had undergone clonal expansion by week 6 at 0.1 to 3.0 mg/kg. Undetermined was the antigen specificity of the expanded peripheral T cells. CD8+ T cells showed, on average, more clonal expansion than CD4+ cells.

This CDR3 has 16 amino acids. With V trimmed by 1 base and J by 6 bases, 2 bases remained unmatched. CDR1 and CDR2 (germline): MGHRA, YSYEKL. This clone was seen more than once but under ten times. Its antigen is as yet unknown. Data came from immunoSEQ multiplex PCR; TCRdb stores just in-frame clones and leaves some out. Here the sample spans under 35,000 clones, approximately 92% being singletons. The TCR was taken from an adult with an advanced solid tumor such as melanoma, head and neck, liver or kidney cancer. The chain uses TRBV4-1 and TRBJ2-1; 14 positions agree with TRBD2. Sequenced here: CD4+ or CD8+ T cells sorted from blood, sampled in a trial of the OX40 agonist ivuxolimab. This CDR3 is CASSQGGTSGGNEQFF. Here the CDR3 DNA reads TGCGCCAGCAGCCAAGGTGGGACTAGCGGGGGCAATGAGCAGTTCTTC.